Following are 8 T cell receptor beta chains from one sample sequenced in a study of Ad26.COV2.S vaccination and SARS-CoV-2 variants. Treatment of the sample: 15 to 20 received Ad26.COV2.S at low or high dose, single or two shots; about 5 received placebo; per-sample allocation not given. Sample collection was performed on day 63 after the first vaccine or placebo injection. Assay used: immunoSEQ multiplex PCR; TCRdb lists only in-frame clones, some missing. The table includes hundreds of thousands of clones, 88% detected once. The input for sequencing was peripheral blood, taken in a trial of Ad26.COV2.S vaccine versus placebo. These receptors originate from a person aged 18-65 years who received the Ad26.COV2.S COVID-19 vaccine or a placebo.

The chain uses TRBV30 and TRBJ1-1, with 8 bases fitting TRBD1. Germline trimming cut 3 bases from V and 5 bases from J; bases unmatched to any gene: 5. CDR3 size: 13 residues. Germline CDR1 is GTSNPN and CDR2 is SVGIG (reference sequence). CDR3 sequence: CAWRATGVTEAFF. The CDR3 coding sequence is TGTGCCTGGAGGGCGACAGGGGTAACTGAAGCTTTCTTT.

The chain uses TRBV29-1 and TRBJ1-1; tentative D call: TRBD1 (5 bases). This CDR3 has 13 residues. Deletions cut 2 bases from V and 2 bases from J, with 9 bases between. CDR1 is SQVTM and CDR2 is ANQGSEA in the germline V gene. CDR3 DNA sequence: TGCAGCGTTGAAACAGGACCCAACACTGAAGCTTTCTTT. Protein product: CSVETGPNTEAFF.

The rearrangement joins TRBV29-1 to TRBJ2-7; D tentatively fits TRBD1 or TRBD2 (5 bases each). Deletions cut 3 bases from V and 8 bases from J, with 17 bases between. In germline, CDR1 is SQVTM, CDR2 ANQGSEA. This CDR3 region has 13 residues. The CDR3 DNA is TGCAGCGTTGATTCCGGGACGGCAATCCAGCAGTACTTC. Its protein product is CSVDSGTAIQQYF.

The chain joins TRBV11-2 to TRBJ2-7; TRBD2 matches 10 bases. This CDR3 is 15 amino acids long. V was pared by 0 bases and J by 2 bases, with 1 base of the junction left unmatched. Germline V gives CDR1 SGHAT, CDR2 FQNNGV. CDR3 DNA: TGTGCCAGCAGCTTAGAGAGCGGGGGGGCCTACGAGCAGTACTTC. Translated, it gives CASSLESGGAYEQYF.

The DNA of the CDR3 is TGCGCCAGCAGCCAACCACGGTTTTACACTGAAGCTTTCTTT. This gives the protein CASSQPRFYTEAFF. The chain is built from TRBV4-1 and TRBJ1-1; no definite D call. CDR1 and CDR2 from the germline V gene are MGHRA and YSYEKL. The CDR3 covers 14 residues. V gave up 2 bases and J gave up 3 bases, with 10 bases separating them.

The gene calls are TRBV18 and TRBJ1-1, with unresolved D. This CDR3 is 13 amino acids long. Trimming took 5 bases from V and 5 from J, leaving 12 bases between them. Germline V gene lookup returns CDR1 KGHSH and CDR2 LQKENI. The CDR3 is CASSRGRDTEAFF. CDR3 in DNA: TGTGCCAGCTCAAGAGGCCGGGATACTGAAGCTTTCTTT.

The CDR3 is CAWSFTGTVSNTEAFF. The CDR3 nucleotides are TGTGCCTGGAGTTTCACAGGGACAGTATCCAACACTGAAGCTTTCTTT. The V call is TRBV30, the J call TRBJ1-1, with 7 positions matching TRBD1. Per germline, CDR1 GTSNPN and CDR2 SVGIG (reference sequence). The junction had 11 bases not matched to a gene; V was cut back by 2 bases and J by 2 bases. The CDR3 has 16 residues.

The chain joins TRBV24-1 to TRBJ2-3; 10 bases are a match to TRBD1. The CDR3 consists of 14 residues. Per the germline V gene, CDR1 is KGHDR and CDR2 is SFDVKD. V dropped 4 bases and J dropped 5; count of bases not matched to a gene: 2. CDR3 in DNA: TGTGCCACCAGTGACTGGGACAGGGGAGATACGCAGTATTTT. Protein: CATSDWDRGDTQYF.